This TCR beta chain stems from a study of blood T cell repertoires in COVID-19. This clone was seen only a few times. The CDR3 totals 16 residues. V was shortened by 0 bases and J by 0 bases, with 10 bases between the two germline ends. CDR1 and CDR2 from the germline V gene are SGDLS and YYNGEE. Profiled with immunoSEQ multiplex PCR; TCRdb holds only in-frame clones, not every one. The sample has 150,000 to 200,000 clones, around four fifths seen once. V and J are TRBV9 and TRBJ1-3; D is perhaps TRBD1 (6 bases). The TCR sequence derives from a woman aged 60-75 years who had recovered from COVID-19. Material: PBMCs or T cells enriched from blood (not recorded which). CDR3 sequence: CASSVEGGFSGNTIYF. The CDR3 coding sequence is TGTGCCAGCAGCGTAGAAGGGGGATTCTCTGGAAACACCATATATTTT.